This T cell receptor beta chain was identified in a study of cytomegalovirus exposure and HLA in healthy donors. Amplification used 60 Vbeta primers and 13 Jbeta primers. Sequencing used immunoSEQ multiplex PCR; TCRdb keeps in-frame clones, though not all of them. The sample has tens of thousands of clones; 74% are singletons. The CDR3 loop spans 13 amino acids. The V end was cut by 1 base, the J end by 6 bases, with 10 bases between. Germline lookup yields CDR1 GTSNPN and CDR2 SVGIG (reference sequence). Sequenced sample: PBMCs. The receptor's source is a woman under 40 in good health and CMV-seropositive. V gene TRBV30 combines with J gene TRBJ2-1; no reliable D call. CDR3 in DNA: TGTGCCTGGAGTGGACTTCCGGGCAATGAGCAGTTCTTC. It encodes CAWSGLPGNEQFF. The complete variable domain, with remaining parts taken from reference TRBV30 and TRBJ2-1, reads SQTIHQWPATLVQPVGSPLSLECTVEGTSNPNLYWYRQAAGRGLQLLFYSVGIGQISSEVPQNLSASRPQDRQFILSSKKLLLSDSGFYLCAWSGLPGNEQFFGPGTRLTVL.